The 10 T cell receptor beta chains below all came from one sample that was sequenced in a study of OX40 agonist ivuxolimab in advanced cancers. TCRdb's copy holds only in-frame clones and misses some; the assay was immunoSEQ multiplex PCR. The table includes tens of thousands of clones, 75% to 90% detected once. The material sequenced was CD4+ or CD8+ T cells sorted from blood, taken in a trial of the OX40 agonist ivuxolimab. These receptors were obtained from an adult with an advanced solid tumor such as melanoma, head and neck, liver or kidney cancer.

The chain uses TRBV6-1 and TRBJ1-1, with no clear D. The CDR3 covers 11 residues. CDR1 is MNHNS, CDR2 SASEGT, per germline. V lost 4 bases and J lost 10, with 10 bases in between. This chain's CDR3 is CASSGPVRAFF. In nucleotides, the CDR3 is TGTGCCAGCAGTGGGCCTGTGAGAGCTTTCTTT.

This sequence joins TRBV15 and TRBJ1-2, with D unclear. Germline CDR1 is LNHNV and CDR2 is YYDKDF (reference sequence). V lost 5 bases and J 3 bases, leaving 16 bases between the germline ends. The CDR3 spans 15 residues. Written as DNA, the CDR3 is TGTGCCACCAGCGTGAGGGAAGCTTTTCACTATGGCTACACCTTC. This gives the protein CATSVREAFHYGYTF.

The count of this clone is one. The chain joins TRBV19 to TRBJ2-1; 8 nucleotides match TRBD2. V gave up 3 bases and J gave up 4 bases; unmatched junction bases: 5. Germline loops: CDR1 LNHDA, CDR2 SQIVND (reference sequence). This CDR3 is 15 amino acids long. The CDR3 nucleotides are TGTGCCAGTAGTATCGGGACTAGGAGTTACAATGAGCAGTTCTTC. Its protein product is CASSIGTRSYNEQFF.

J is TRBJ2-2 and V is TRBV5-1; 7 bases are a match to TRBD2. The junction had 6 bases not matched to a gene; V was cut back by 4 bases and J by 6 bases. Germline CDR1 is SGHRS and CDR2 is YFSETQ. This CDR3 spans 14 amino acids. The chain's CDR3 is CASSVRREAGELFF. CDR3 bases: TGCGCCAGCAGCGTCCGACGGGAGGCCGGGGAGCTGTTTTTT.

The rearrangement uses TRBV29-1 and TRBJ1-2; D may be TRBD1 (6 bases). The CDR3 runs to 13 residues. The germline V gene has CDR1 SQVTM and CDR2 ANQGSEA. V was shortened by 4 bases and J by 6 bases, with 15 bases between the two germline ends. The CDR3 reads CSVGPRGGNGYTF. DNA of the CDR3: TGCAGCGTTGGACCTCGGGGGGGCAATGGCTACACCTTC.

The chain employs TRBV19 and TRBJ1-2, with 7 bases identical to TRBD1. Germline CDR1 LNHDA, CDR2 SQIVND (reference sequence). CDR3 length: 17 residues. Trimming took 0 bases from V and 3 from J; bases not matched to a gene: 10. The CDR3 bases are TGTGCCAGTAGTATAGATCGGCGAGCAGGGGGAGACTATGGCTACACCTTC. Encoded protein: CASSIDRRAGGDYGYTF. Variable domain in full (rest from reference TRBV19 and TRBJ1-2): DGGITQSPKYLFRKEGQNVTLSCEQNLNHDAMYWYRQDPGQGLRLIYYSQIVNDFQKGDIAEGYSVSREKKESFPLTVTSAQKNPTAFYLCASSIDRRAGGDYGYTFGSGTRLTVV.

CDR3 in amino acids: CASSLYEQPYEQYF. The CDR3 DNA is TGCGCCAGCAGCTTGTATGAACAGCCCTACGAGCAGTACTTC. This chain links TRBV5-1 with TRBJ2-7; D remains ambiguous. The CDR3 has 14 residues. Trimming took off 1 base at V and 2 bases at J, with 10 bases between the two ends. Germline CDR1 reads SGHRS; CDR2 reads YFSETQ.

The chain recombines TRBV2 with TRBJ2-3, with D possibly called TRBD1 or TRBD2 (5 bases each). The CDR3 spans 16 residues. The V end lost 5 bases, the J end lost 0 bases, and 15 bases lay between the germline ends. Per the germline V gene, CDR1 is SNHLY and CDR2 is FYNNEI. The CDR3 DNA sequence: TGTGCCAGCAGTTCCCCGGGACGGGATAGCACAGATACGCAGTATTTT. Protein sequence: CASSSPGRDSTDTQYF.

As DNA, the CDR3 is TGTGCCAGCAGCCAAGATGTACAGTCAATTAAACGCCAGCATTTT. It translates to CASSQDVQSIKRQHF. This sequence joins TRBV4-2 and TRBJ1-5; D uncertain. The CDR3 runs to 15 residues. The V gene lost 0 bases and the J gene lost 12 bases, with 18 bases spanning the gap. Germline CDR1 reads LGHNA; CDR2 reads YNFKEQ.

CDR3 protein: CASSLDTGYTF. In DNA, the CDR3 is TGTGCCAGCAGCTTAGACACCGGCTACACCTTC. V gene TRBV7-9 combines with J gene TRBJ1-2, with D unclear. The CDR3 has 11 residues. The V end was cut by 1 base, the J end by 8 bases, with 5 bases between. Germline CDR1 SEHNR, CDR2 FQNEAQ (reference sequence).